A single sample gave rise to the 22 T cell receptor beta chains below, sequenced in a study of a mutant IDH1 vaccine in newly diagnosed glioma. Time point denoted: baseline, week 1 (first vaccination visit). Treatment defined: pre-vaccination baseline after standard-of-care therapy. Here immunoSEQ multiplex PCR was the method, and the copy in TCRdb shows in-frame clones only, minus some. The top ten clones hold around 1.2% of a sample with some 23,000 clones, approximately 93% of them seen once. The sample consisted of PBMCs, taken from a glioma patient treated with radiotherapy, temozolomide or both. The receptors were sampled from a man in his forties or fifties with glioma.

The gene calls are TRBV19 and TRBJ2-1; no clear D. Between the trimmed V and J ends, which lost 9 bases and 5 bases, there was a span of 17 bases. The CDR3 consists of 14 residues. The V gene's germline CDR1 is LNHDA and CDR2 SQIVND (reference sequence). This CDR3 is CASQGTWRDNEQFF. Here the CDR3 DNA reads TGTGCCAGCCAAGGAACTTGGCGAGACAATGAGCAGTTCTTC.

J is TRBJ1-2 and V is TRBV6-1, with D possibly being TRBD1 (6 bases). Germline CDR1 MNHNS, CDR2 SASEGT. The germline V and J ends were trimmed by 2 bases and 8 bases, with 21 bases remaining between them. This CDR3 comprises 16 residues. The CDR3, as DNA: TGTGCCAGCAGTGAATGGGTAGCAGGGGAGTATGGAGGCTACACCTTC. Protein: CASSEWVAGEYGGYTF.

J is TRBJ2-7 and V is TRBV7-2; D is perhaps TRBD2 (6 bases). Germline CDR1 SGHTA, CDR2 FQGNSA. CDR3 size: 14 residues. V lost 1 base and J 3 bases, leaving 10 bases between the germline ends. CDR3 in amino acids: CASSLDGSLYEQYF. In DNA form, the CDR3 reads TGTGCCAGCAGCTTAGACGGGAGCCTCTACGAGCAGTACTTC.

This sequence joins TRBV19 and TRBJ1-5; a weak D match, TRBD1 (5 bases). Per germline, CDR1 LNHDA and CDR2 SQIVND (reference sequence). The CDR3 extends over 16 amino acids. The germline V and J ends were trimmed by 1 base and 0 bases, with 10 bases remaining between them. The chain's CDR3 is CASSIGDGNSNQPQHF. In nucleotides, the CDR3 is TGTGCCAGTAGTATAGGGGACGGCAATAGCAATCAGCCCCAGCATTTT.

The chain is built from TRBV25-1 and TRBJ2-6; no clear D gene. This CDR3 comprises 16 residues. The germline V gene has CDR1 MGHDK and CDR2 SYGVNS. Trimming shortened V by 6 bases and J by 0 bases, and 12 bases separated the two germline ends. In DNA, the CDR3 is TGTGCCAGCAGGGGCCGACGTAGCTCTGGGGCCAACGTCCTGACTTTC. Translating gives CASRGRRSSGANVLTF.

Only one count was recorded for this clone. The gene calls are TRBV5-1 and TRBJ1-6; tentatively, D is TRBD1 (5 bases). Germline CDR1 reads SGHRS; CDR2 reads YFSETQ. Trimming removed 4 bases at V and 7 bases at J, with 12 bases between. This CDR3 is 14 amino acids long. CDR3 in DNA: TGCGCCAGCAGCGAGGGACGGAACAATTCACCCCTCCACTTT. The encoded protein is CASSEGRNNSPLHF.

J is TRBJ2-1 and V is TRBV11-2, with 11 bases aligning to TRBD1. This CDR3 has 15 residues. Germline trimming cut 5 bases from V and 8 bases from J; bases unmatched to any gene: 8. Germline CDR1 reads SGHAT; CDR2 reads FQNNGV. Written as DNA, the CDR3 is TGTGCCAGCAGCCTCGGACAGGGGGCAGGGGATGAGCAGTTCTTC. Its translation: CASSLGQGAGDEQFF.

The chain combines TRBV9 with TRBJ2-7; D not resolved. The CDR3 extends over 16 amino acids. The germline V gene encodes CDR1 SGDLS and CDR2 YYNGEE. Trimming stripped 5 bases from V and 3 bases from J, with 21 bases between. The CDR3 DNA reads as TGTGCCAGCAGACGACTTCGGCTCCGTTATTTCTACGAGCAGTACTTC. Its translation: CASRRLRLRYFYEQYF.

The genes are TRBV7-2 and TRBJ2-7; D is perhaps TRBD1 or TRBD2 (5 bases each). Trimming left V 3 bases short and J 1 base short, with 13 bases between. CDR1 is SGHTA and CDR2 is FQGNSA in the germline V gene. The CDR3 length is 15 residues. For the CDR3, the DNA is TGTGCCAGCAGCTTTCATCGGGGCGGGTCCTACGAGCAGTACTTC. This translates into CASSFHRGGSYEQYF. Full variable domain (missing parts from reference TRBV7-2 and TRBJ2-7): GAGVSQSPSNKVTEKGKDVELRCDPISGHTALYWYRQSLGQGLEFLIYFQGNSAPDKSGLPSDRFSAERTGGSVSTLTIQRTQQEDSAVYLCASSFHRGGSYEQYFGPGTRLTVT.

This clone was detected only a few times. The chain recombines TRBV6-6 with TRBJ2-3, with 10 bases that match TRBD2. V lost 7 bases to trimming and J lost 4 bases; unmatched junction nucleotides: 2. This CDR3 comprises 13 residues. Per germline, CDR1 MNHNY and CDR2 SVGAGI (reference sequence). The CDR3 sequence is CASTLAGADTQYF. Written as DNA, the CDR3 is TGTGCCAGCACCCTAGCGGGAGCAGATACGCAGTATTTT.

The rearrangement links TRBV7-2 to TRBJ2-5, with no clear D. CDR1 and CDR2 (germline): SGHTA, FQGNSA. The V and J ends lost 3 bases and 5 bases respectively, with 10 bases between them. This CDR3 comprises 13 residues. Written as DNA, the CDR3 is TGTGCCAGCAGCTTCCCCGCTGGGGAGACCCAGTACTTC. This gives the protein CASSFPAGETQYF.

The genes are TRBV18 and TRBJ2-5; no clear D. The last part of the DNA fits TRBJ2-7 better; the J call may be wrong. Germline V CDR1 and CDR2: KGHSH, LQKENI. The CDR3 has 13 residues. CDR3 protein: CASSPQGSYEQYF. The CDR3, as DNA: TGTGCCAGCTCACCACAGGGTTCCTACGAGCAGTACTTC.

This sequence joins TRBV21-1 and TRBJ1-2. TRBV21-1 constitutes a pseudogene. The length of the CDR3 is 15 residues. This CDR3 reads CASSKGAAGEGGYTF. In DNA, the CDR3 is TGTGCCAGCAGCAAAGGGGCCGCAGGTGAGGGTGGCTACACCTTC.

The V call is TRBV6-4, the J call TRBJ1-4; 7 bases match TRBD1. The CDR3 loop spans 17 amino acids. V gave up 6 bases and J gave up 8 bases; unmatched junction bases: 18. Per the germline V gene, CDR1 is MRHNA and CDR2 is SNTAGT. CDR3 sequence: CASSASSGTARGEKLFF. CDR3 sequence (DNA): TGTGCCAGCAGCGCCTCATCTGGGACAGCCAGGGGGGAAAAACTGTTTTTT.

The chain has TRBV2 and TRBJ1-5; 8 bases are a match to TRBD1. This CDR3 is built from 15 residues. V dropped 9 bases and J dropped 4; count of bases not matched to a gene: 11. Germline V gene sequence: CDR1 SNHLY, CDR2 FYNNEI. In DNA, the CDR3 is TGTGCCAGAAGACAGGGGATGGGTTTAAATCAGCCCCAGCATTTT. It specifies CARRQGMGLNQPQHF.

This sequence joins TRBV19 and TRBJ2-3; D is undetermined. This CDR3 has 13 residues. The V gene's germline CDR1 is LNHDA and CDR2 SQIVND (reference sequence). V was shortened by 3 bases and J by 3 bases, with 7 bases between the two germline ends. The CDR3 bases are TGTGCCAGTAGTATTTCGGGTACAGATACGCAGTATTTT. The encoded protein is CASSISGTDTQYF.

V is TRBV29-1 and J is TRBJ1-2; D remains ambiguous. Germline CDR1 and CDR2: SQVTM and ANQGSEA. Trimming removed 3 bases at V and 6 bases at J, with 8 bases between. The CDR3 runs 11 residues. CDR3 nucleotide sequence: TGCAGCGTTGACGCAAGAAATGGCTACACCTTC. Its translation is CSVDARNGYTF.

The V and J genes are TRBV9 and TRBJ2-3; D perhaps matches TRBD2 (6 bases). V dropped 3 bases and J dropped 0 bases, with 8 bases sitting between them. This CDR3 has 14 residues. Germline CDR1 and CDR2: SGDLS and YYNGEE. The CDR3 region is CASSGTISTDTQYF. In DNA, the CDR3 is TGTGCCAGCAGCGGGACTATTAGCACAGATACGCAGTATTTT.

The CDR3 here is CASSPWDRSGSLHF. DNA of the CDR3: TGTGCCAGCAGTCCGTGGGACAGGTCTGGATCCCTCCACTTT. The chain couples TRBV27 to TRBJ1-6, with 8 bases that match TRBD1. V shed 5 bases, J shed 14 bases, and the junction held 11 bases outside the gene matches. Germline CDR1 is MNHEY and CDR2 is SMNVEV (reference sequence). The CDR3 spans 14 residues.

The chain combines TRBV6-5 with TRBJ2-5; 8 bases fit TRBD1. The CDR3 has 14 amino acids. The J segment lost 5 bases and the V segment lost 6 bases, leaving 8 bases of the junction unmatched. CDR1 is MNHEY, CDR2 SVGAGI, per germline. DNA for the CDR3: TGTGCCAGCAGCGTGCCGGGACAGGAGGAGACCCAGTACTTC. Its translation: CASSVPGQEETQYF.

The chain has TRBV7-9 and TRBJ1-2, with TRBD1 identical over 10 bases. Losses at the gene ends were 4 bases for V and 2 bases for J; bases not matched to a gene: 16. The CDR3 covers 19 residues. Germline values: CDR1 SEHNR, CDR2 FQNEAQ (reference sequence). The CDR3 loop is CASSSALSRDRGSNYGYTF. Written as DNA, the CDR3 is TGTGCCAGCAGCTCTGCCCTCAGCCGGGACAGGGGTTCAAACTATGGCTACACCTTC. Variable domain in full (rest from reference TRBV7-9 and TRBJ1-2): DTGVSQNPRHKITKRGQNVTFRCDPISEHNRLYWYRQTLGQGPEFLTYFQNEAQLEKSRLLSDRFSAERPKGSFSTLEIQRTEQGDSAMYLCASSSALSRDRGSNYGYTFGSGTRLTVV.

This sequence joins TRBV9 and TRBJ1-4; 8 bases line up with TRBD1. This CDR3 is built from 15 residues. Germline CDR1 and CDR2: SGDLS and YYNGEE. Losses at the gene ends were 4 bases for V and 3 bases for J; bases not matched to a gene: 5. Written as DNA, the CDR3 is TGTGCCAGCAGCCCCCAGGGACAGGCTAATGAAAAACTGTTTTTT. The encoded protein is CASSPQGQANEKLFF.